The present T cell receptor beta chain was sequenced within a study of cytomegalovirus exposure and HLA in healthy donors. Study outcomes and limitations: Across donors, presence/absence analyses took sequencing depth to be roughly uniform. For most TCR beta V segments, an earlier analysis put the productive rate at about 87% or about 30% of the time.

CDR3 length: 16 amino acids. Germline V gene lookup returns CDR1 MNHNY and CDR2 SVGAGI (reference sequence). After removal of 3 bases from V and 5 bases from J, the junction contained 9 bases not matched to a gene. The PCR had 60 Vbeta and 13 Jbeta primers. Produced via immunoSEQ multiplex PCR; TCRdb's table is partial and in-frame only. This table has around 91,000 clones, approximately 84% appearing once. As concerns this clone: The antigen remains undetermined.

Sequencing used PBMCs. The rearrangement links TRBV6-6 to TRBJ2-5, with TRBD2 matching over 10 bases. This clonotype was obtained from a man aged 18 to 35 in good health and CMV-seronegative. The CDR3 region has the DNA TGTGCCAGCAGTTATCGCCCTAGCGGGGGTCCGGAGACCCAGTACTTC. This encodes CASSYRPSGGPETQYF.